These 17 T cell receptor beta chains were sequenced from one sample in a study of cytomegalovirus exposure and HLA in healthy donors. PCR was performed using 60 Vbeta and 13 Jbeta primers. Using immunoSEQ multiplex PCR, the repertoire was profiled, and TCRdb retains in-frame clones only, with some absent. The sample has 75,000 to 100,000 clones, about four fifths seen once; the top ten hold around 6.7%. Sequencing was done on a sample of PBMCs. The receptor set was obtained from a man aged 25 to 40 in good health and CMV-seronegative.

The V call is TRBV28, the J call TRBJ1-5, with D perhaps matching TRBD1 (6 bases). V lost 5 bases and J lost 6, with 20 bases in between. This CDR3 contains 16 residues. Germline V gives CDR1 MDHEN, CDR2 SYDVKM. CDR3 bases: TGTGCCAGCAGTCCGAGGCAAGGGGGAGGGAGTCAGCCCCAGCATTTT. Translation gives CASSPRQGGGSQPQHF.

V gene TRBV7-8 combines with J gene TRBJ2-7, with TRBD1 matching 11 bases. Germline CDR1 SGHVS, CDR2 FQNEAQ. V lost 3 bases to trimming and J lost 2 bases; unmatched junction nucleotides: 6. This CDR3 spans 16 amino acids. The CDR3 sequence is CASSFAGQGGTYEQYF. The CDR3 nucleotides read TGTGCCAGCAGCTTCGCGGGACAGGGGGGGACCTACGAGCAGTACTTC.

The genes are TRBV5-4 and TRBJ1-2, with TRBD1 matching over 9 bases. Per the germline V gene, CDR1 is SGHNT and CDR2 is YYREEE (reference sequence). The CDR3 is made up of 14 amino acids. After removal of 3 bases from V and 8 bases from J, the junction contained 8 bases not matched to a gene. The CDR3 nucleotides are TGTGCCAGCAGCTCCACCGGGACAGGGCGAGGCTACACCTTC. Translation: CASSSTGTGRGYTF. Based on the CDR3 plus reference TRBV5-4 and TRBJ1-2, the full variable domain is ETGVTQSPTHLIKTRGQQVTLRCSSQSGHNTVSWYQQALGQGPQFIFQYYREEENGRGNFPPRFSGLQFPNYSSELNVNALELDDSALYLCASSSTGTGRGYTFGSGTRLTVV.

The chain combines TRBV6-6 with TRBJ1-1, with TRBD1 identical over 7 bases. CDR1 and CDR2 (germline): MNHNY, SVGAGI (reference sequence). The trim removed 4 bases at V and 4 bases at J, leaving 6 bases unmatched. The CDR3 spans 14 residues. The chain's CDR3 is CASSSAQGGTEAFF. The CDR3 DNA sequence: TGTGCCAGCAGTTCAGCTCAGGGGGGCACTGAAGCTTTCTTT.

The rearrangement joins TRBV5-1 to TRBJ1-2; TRBD1 aligns across 7 bases. J was trimmed by 0 bases and V by 4 bases; bases with no gene match: 3. This CDR3 is 14 amino acids long. Looked up from germline, CDR1 is SGHRS and CDR2 is YFSETQ. CDR3 residues: CASSIDRANYGYTF. In DNA form, the CDR3 reads TGCGCCAGCAGCATTGACAGGGCTAACTATGGCTACACCTTC.

CDR3 in amino acids: CASSPGGPYNEQFF. Written as DNA, the CDR3 is TGTGCCAGCAGCCCGGGGGGTCCCTACAATGAGCAGTTCTTC. The chain joins TRBV11-3 to TRBJ2-1; 7 bases align to TRBD2. The CDR3 has 14 amino acids. Unmatched junction bases numbered 3, after V lost 5 bases and J lost 2 bases. The germline V gene encodes CDR1 SGHNT and CDR2 YENEEA.

This rearrangement joins TRBV4-1 to TRBJ1-2; D is possibly TRBD1 (5 bases). The germline V gene has CDR1 MGHRA and CDR2 YSYEKL. The CDR3 is 19 residues long. V was cut by 1 base and J by 0 bases, with 21 bases left in between. CDR3 in amino acids: CASSQAGTGRGGSNYGYTF. For the CDR3, the DNA is TGCGCCAGCAGCCAAGCTGGGACGGGACGGGGAGGATCTAACTATGGCTACACCTTC.

The V gene is TRBV11-2, the J gene TRBJ2-7, with 7 bases that match TRBD2. There are 15 residues in the CDR3. CDR1 is SGHAT, CDR2 FQNNGV, per germline. V was clipped by 2 bases and J by 1 base; unmatched bases: 5. CDR3 nucleotides: TGTGCCAGCAGCTTACGCGGGGGACCATCCTACGAGCAGTACTTC. Residues: CASSLRGGPSYEQYF.

The rearrangement links TRBV9 to TRBJ2-1; tentatively, D is TRBD2 (5 bases). Per the germline V gene, CDR1 is SGDLS and CDR2 is YYNGEE. The CDR3 length is 16 residues. Trimming removed 0 bases from V and 4 bases from J, with 14 bases in between. The CDR3 coding sequence is TGTGCCAGCAGCGTAGTAGGTCTAGCAGGTTACAATGAGCAGTTCTTC. Amino acids: CASSVVGLAGYNEQFF.

The genes are TRBV7-8 and TRBJ2-7; 8 nucleotides agree with TRBD1. CDR1 and CDR2 from the germline V gene are SGHVS and FQNEAQ. After removal of 6 bases from V and 0 bases from J, the junction contained 7 bases not matched to a gene. The CDR3 contains 15 residues. The CDR3 sequence: CASRYGTGSSYEQYF. Here the CDR3 DNA reads TGTGCCAGCAGATACGGGACAGGCAGCTCCTACGAGCAGTACTTC.

The chain joins TRBV21-1 to TRBJ1-1; the table's TRBD1 call for D was not verified on the DNA. TRBV21-1 has pseudogene status. CDR3 size: 17 residues. The CDR3: CASSGPSLGQSNTEAFF. CDR3 bases: TGTGCCAGCAGCGGGCCCAGCCTGGGACAGAGTAACACTGAAGCTTTCTTT.

This chain uses TRBV13 with TRBJ2-2; TRBD2 agrees at 9 bases. Per the germline V gene, CDR1 is PRHDT and CDR2 is FYEKMQ (reference sequence). Trimming removed 8 bases from V and 0 bases from J; junction bases left unmatched: 7. The CDR3 contains 16 residues. CDR3: CASRRLAGPNTGELFF. As DNA, the CDR3 is TGTGCCAGCCGGAGGCTAGCGGGACCGAACACCGGGGAGCTGTTTTTT.

This rearrangement joins TRBV5-4 to TRBJ2-3; 8 positions agree with TRBD2. The CDR3 covers 16 residues. V dropped 4 bases and J dropped 6; count of bases not matched to a gene: 13. Germline V lookup: CDR1 SGHNT, CDR2 YYREEE (reference sequence). CDR3 DNA: TGTGCCAGCAGCATACCGGGACTAGTGAACTTGGATACGCAGTATTTT. It encodes CASSIPGLVNLDTQYF. The full variable domain, its missing parts supplied by reference TRBV5-4 and TRBJ2-3, is ETGVTQSPTHLIKTRGQQVTLRCSSQSGHNTVSWYQQALGQGPQFIFQYYREEENGRGNFPPRFSGLQFPNYSSELNVNALELDDSALYLCASSIPGLVNLDTQYFGPGTRLTVL.

The chain carries TRBV30 and TRBJ2-7, with 7 bases identical to TRBD1. This CDR3 comprises 17 residues. Germline values: CDR1 GTSNPN, CDR2 SVGIG (reference sequence). The V and J ends lost 3 bases and 2 bases, in that order; junction bases with no gene match: 16. The CDR3 sequence: CAWRDGPDRATTYEQYF. The CDR3 DNA follows: TGTGCCTGGAGAGACGGTCCCGACAGGGCCACCACCTACGAGCAGTACTTC.

The chain is built from TRBV19 and TRBJ1-4; 7 positions match TRBD1. In germline, CDR1 is LNHDA, CDR2 SQIVND (reference sequence). This CDR3 has 13 residues. Trimming cost V 8 bases and J 5 bases; bases outside gene matches: 5. The CDR3 nucleotides are TGTGCCAGTGCGGACAGGTTAAATGAAAAACTGTTTTTT. This codes for CASADRLNEKLFF.

The rearrangement joins TRBV7-9 to TRBJ1-1; D is possibly TRBD1 (5 bases). V gave up 10 bases and J gave up 2 bases, with 23 bases separating them. This CDR3 has 16 amino acids. Germline CDR1 SEHNR, CDR2 FQNEAQ (reference sequence). The CDR3 bases are TGTGCCATCCCCAGGGTCGAAAATACTATAAACACTGAAGCTTTCTTT. Protein product: CAIPRVENTINTEAFF.

V gene TRBV10-1 combines with J gene TRBJ2-5, with D possibly matching TRBD1 (6 bases). V lost 3 bases to trimming and J lost 5 bases, with 13 bases between them. CDR1 WNHNN and CDR2 SYGVQD come from the germline V gene (reference sequence). The CDR3 runs 14 residues. CDR3: CASSDRNRVETQYF. The CDR3 nucleotides are TGCGCCAGCAGTGACCGAAACAGGGTCGAGACCCAGTACTTC.